One T cell receptor beta chain is described in this entry. Its antigen is unknown. The data stem from a study of cytomegalovirus exposure and HLA in healthy donors. The V gene's germline CDR1 is SGHRS and CDR2 YFSETQ. This CDR3 comprises 15 residues. The junction had 13 bases not matched to a gene; V was cut back by 4 bases and J by 7 bases. The primer mix had 60 Vbeta and 13 Jbeta primers. Per the original methods: The authors later counted roughly 87 million unique TCR beta chains, some 9.9 million of them shared. Libraries were prepared by immunoSEQ multiplex PCR; TCRdb keeps only in-frame clonotypes and omits some of them. V, J and clone size are those of that table, while D and trimming were read from the DNA. The data show 110,000 or so clones, approximately 69% seen once. Overall study results and limits: CMV serostatus alone was available as immune exposure information. Overall, about 160 TCR beta chains were annotated as cytomegalovirus-associated. In a later analysis, compared with equally common non-associated chains, HLA-associated beta chains were more expanded.

This TCR derives from a woman in her forties in good health and CMV-seropositive. Sequenced: PBMCs. The chain employs TRBV5-1 and TRBJ1-1; 7 positions agree with TRBD1. The CDR3 region is CASSTKMSGTDEAFF. CDR3 in DNA: TGCGCCAGCAGCACCAAAATGTCCGGGACAGATGAAGCTTTCTTT.